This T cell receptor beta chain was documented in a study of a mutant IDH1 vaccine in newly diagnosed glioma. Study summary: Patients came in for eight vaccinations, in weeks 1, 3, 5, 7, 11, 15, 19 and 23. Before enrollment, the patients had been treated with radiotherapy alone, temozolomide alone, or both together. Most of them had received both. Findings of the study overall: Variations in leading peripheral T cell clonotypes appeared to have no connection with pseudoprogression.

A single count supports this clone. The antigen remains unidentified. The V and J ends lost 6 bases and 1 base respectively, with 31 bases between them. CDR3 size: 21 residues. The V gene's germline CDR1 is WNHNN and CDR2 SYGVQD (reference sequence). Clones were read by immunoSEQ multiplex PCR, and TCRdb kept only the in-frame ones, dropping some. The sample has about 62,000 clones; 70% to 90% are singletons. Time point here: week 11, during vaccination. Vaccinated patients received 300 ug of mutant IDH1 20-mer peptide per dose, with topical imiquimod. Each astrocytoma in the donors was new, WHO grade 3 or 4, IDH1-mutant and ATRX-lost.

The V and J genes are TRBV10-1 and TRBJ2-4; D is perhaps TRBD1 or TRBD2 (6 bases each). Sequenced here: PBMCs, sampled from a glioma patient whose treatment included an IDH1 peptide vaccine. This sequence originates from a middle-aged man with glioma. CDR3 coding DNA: TGCGCCAGCAGCAAGAATGGGACACGATTCTGCGGGGAGTTCGCCAAAAACATTCAGTACTTC. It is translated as CASSKNGTRFCGEFAKNIQYF.